This T cell receptor (beta chain) was documented in a study of T-cell reconstitution after alpha-beta-depleted transplantation in children. Study observations and caveats: By about two months after transplant, alpha-beta T cells reportedly arose from several hundred graft clones that had expanded. The high TCRbeta diversity at day 60 in some patients came from surviving recipient T cells and thymic progenitors. Most T-cell counts and diversity one year after the transplant came from T cells that were newly produced.

Details on this clonotype: Its matching antigen is unknown.

CDR3 length: 15 amino acids. Germline-derived CDR1 and CDR2 are KGHDR and SFDVKD. The ends were cut back, 5 bases at V and 11 bases at J, with 21 bases in the middle. Preparing the TCRbeta library involved the use of unique molecular identifiers. TCRdb re-called the PCR reads with MiXCR, one entry per CDR3 protein. Here the sample spans hundreds of thousands of distinct CDR3 sequences, roughly 15% being singletons. Sample: PBMCs, mostly from graft donor cells, taken 360 days after TCRalphabeta/CD19-depleted stem cell transplant. This chain links TRBV24-1 with TRBJ2-1; possible D gene TRBD1, 6 bases. The clonotype comes from a male patient under 18 who had a stem cell transplant for acute lymphoblastic leukemia, so the T cells may come from the graft donor. CDR3 amino acids: CATSVGTSQPDQQFF. The DNA of the CDR3 is TGTGCCACCAGTGTGGGGACAAGCCAGCCGGATCAGCAGTTCTTC.